This T cell receptor (beta chain) comes out of a study of blood T cell repertoires in COVID-19. V was cut by 0 bases and J by 7 bases, with 10 bases left in between. The CDR3 totals 14 residues. Germline V gene data show CDR1 as SGHRS and CDR2 as YFSETQ. The data were produced by immunoSEQ multiplex PCR, yet TCRdb's version contains in-frame clones alone and is incomplete. The sample lists roughly 52,000 clones, around 83% seen once, with roughly 5% in the top ten. J is TRBJ2-2 and V is TRBV5-1; D might be TRBD2 (5 bases). What was sequenced was peripheral blood. The clonotype comes from a human donor in a cohort sampled during active COVID-19. The CDR3 DNA is TGCGCCAGCAGCTTGGAATCCGGGGTCGGGGAGCTGTTTTTT. It codes for CASSLESGVGELFF. The complete variable domain, with remaining parts taken from reference TRBV5-1 and TRBJ2-2, reads KAGVTQTPRYLIKTRGQQVTLSCSPISGHRSVSWYQQTPGQGLQFLFEYFSETQRNKGNFPGRFSGRQFSNSRSEMNVSTLELGDSALYLCASSLESGVGELFFGEGSRLTVL.